These T cell receptor beta chains were read from a single sample in a study of T-cell reconstitution after alpha-beta-depleted transplantation in children. Using its own MiXCR run on the PCR reads, TCRdb lists one record per CDR3 protein. The sample records 250,000 to 350,000 distinct CDR3 sequences, around 25% being singletons. The sequenced sample was PBMCs, mostly from graft donor cells, obtained 180 days after TCRalphabeta/CD19-depleted stem cell transplant. Receptors were obtained from a male patient younger than 18 who had a stem cell transplant for acute lymphoblastic leukemia, so the T cells may come from the graft donor. Both conserved end residues are part of each CDR3. A D gene is named only where the DNA matches it firmly. A row's size may be missing; if present it is once, few, many or a size class.

V	J	size	D	CDR3	DNA
TRBV4-1	TRBJ2-5	NA	TRBD2	CASSYRLAGVETQYF	TGCGCCAGCAGCTATCGACTAGCGGGAGTGGAGACCCAGTACTTC
TRBV12-3/TRBV12-4	TRBJ2-5	many	NA	CASSPLGRETQYF	TGTGCCAGCAGTCCTCTCGGGAGAGAGACCCAGTACTTC
TRBV5-6	TRBJ2-7	few	TRBD2	CASFGAGGPYEQYF	TGTGCCAGCTTCGGGGCGGGAGGACCCTACGAGCAGTACTTC
TRBV24-1	TRBJ2-1	NA	NA	CATSDLAQGSVNEQFF	TGTGCCACCAGTGATTTGGCTCAGGGGTCCGTCAATGAGCAGTTCTTC
TRBV9	TRBJ2-1	NA	NA	CASSTGVGGYNEQFF	TGTGCCAGCAGCACGGGAGTGGGAGGATACAATGAGCAGTTCTTC
TRBV25-1	TRBJ2-1	NA	NA	CASSEWNHGDEQFF	TGTGCCAGCAGTGAATGGAACCACGGCGATGAGCAGTTCTTC
TRBV12-3/TRBV12-4	TRBJ1-1	NA	NA	CASSLFGPNTEAFF	TGTGCCAGCAGTTTATTCGGGCCGAACACTGAAGCTTTCTTT
TRBV18	TRBJ1-6	few	TRBD1	CASSPALGQGMNSPLHF	TGTGCCAGCTCACCTGCTTTGGGACAGGGGATGAATTCACCCCTCCACTTT
TRBV7-2	TRBJ1-5	few	NA	CASSLVTGLSNQPQHF	TGTGCCAGCAGCTTAGTCACCGGGCTGAGCAATCAGCCCCAGCATTTT
TRBV6-1	TRBJ2-1	few	NA	CASSEAGPAYNEQFF	TGTGCCAGCAGTGAAGCTGGACCCGCTTACAATGAGCAGTTCTTC
TRBV20-1	TRBJ2-1	few	NA	CSAPAHSEQFF	TGCAGTGCGCCGGCCCACAGTGAGCAGTTCTTC
TRBV11-1	TRBJ2-7	few	TRBD2	CASSSRLAGGTSVYEQYF	TGTGCCAGCAGCTCCCGGCTAGCGGGAGGCACCTCTGTCTACGAGCAGTACTTC
TRBV20-1	TRBJ2-7	many	NA	CSAREGSRPYEQYF	TGCAGTGCTAGAGAGGGCAGTCGGCCCTACGAGCAGTACTTC
TRBV5-1	TRBJ1-4	many	NA	CASSTGTDNEKLFF	TGCGCCAGCAGCACCGGGACGGACAATGAAAAACTGTTTTTT
TRBV5-5	TRBJ2-7	NA	NA	CASSLSHREREQYF	TGTGCCAGCAGCTTGTCTCACAGGGAGAGGGAGCAGTACTTC
TRBV5-1	TRBJ2-1	few	NA	CASATGLLSYNEQFF	TGCGCCAGTGCGACAGGCTTACTTTCCTACAATGAGCAGTTCTTC
TRBV5-1	TRBJ2-5	many	TRBD2	CASSGSLAGGPGTQYF	TGCGCCAGCAGCGGCTCTCTAGCGGGAGGGCCTGGGACCCAGTACTTC
TRBV5-1	TRBJ1-1	few	NA	CASSLTSFKSREAFF	TGCGCCAGCAGCTTGACTTCATTTAAGAGTCGAGAAGCTTTCTTT
TRBV20-1	TRBJ2-5	few	NA	CSAQGVRRETQYF	TGCAGTGCTCAAGGGGTTCGGCGAGAGACCCAGTACTTC
TRBV12-3/TRBV12-4	TRBJ1-2	NA	NA	CASSRVGGSYGYTF	TGTGCCAGCAGCCGCGTGGGGGGAAGCTATGGCTACACCTTC
TRBV4-1	TRBJ2-1	many	NA	CASSQGLLYSYNEQFF	TGCGCCAGCAGCCAAGGACTGCTTTATTCCTACAATGAGCAGTTCTTC
TRBV7-3	TRBJ2-7	NA	NA	CASSASGTYEQYF	TGTGCCAGCAGCGCTTCAGGGACCTACGAGCAGTACTTC
TRBV5-1	TRBJ2-7	NA	TRBD1	CASSPGPGGSYEQYF	TGCGCCAGCAGCCCGGGCCCAGGGGGTTCGTACGAGCAGTACTTC
TRBV6-1	TRBJ2-7	NA	TRBD1	CAKTGDRGIYEQYF	TGTGCCAAGACGGGAGACAGGGGGATCTACGAGCAGTACTTC
TRBV27	TRBJ2-1	few	NA	CASSLDGGYSYNEQFF	TGTGCCAGCAGTTTAGATGGGGGCTACTCCTACAATGAGCAGTTCTTC
TRBV6-5	TRBJ2-5	few	TRBD2	CASSSPWGAGGETQYF	TGTGCCAGCAGTTCCCCCTGGGGTGCGGGAGGAGAGACCCAGTACTTC
TRBV20-1	TRBJ2-1	NA	TRBD2	CSARRWASGDNEQFF	TGCAGTGCCCGGCGTTGGGCTAGCGGGGACAATGAGCAGTTCTTC
TRBV7-9	TRBJ2-3	NA	TRBD2	CASSTRTSGPITDTQYF	TGTGCCAGCAGCACCCGGACTAGCGGGCCGATCACAGATACGCAGTATTTT
TRBV6-1	TRBJ1-1	NA	NA	CASFGGAQRAFF	TGTGCCAGCTTCGGGGGAGCTCAACGGGCTTTCTTT
TRBV5-1	TRBJ2-1	few	NA	CASSLEGGLSSYNEQFF	TGCGCCAGCAGCTTGGAAGGAGGACTGAGCTCCTACAATGAGCAGTTCTTC
TRBV7-3	TRBJ1-2	NA	NA	CASSEQGLYGYTF	TGTGCCAGCAGCGAACAAGGGCTCTATGGCTACACCTTC
TRBV25-1	TRBJ2-2	NA	NA	CASSFAANTGELFF	TGTGCCAGCAGTTTTGCGGCGAACACCGGGGAGCTGTTTTTT